Each of the 27 T cell receptor beta chains below was sequenced from the same sample in a study of human thymus T cells. Profiled with immunoSEQ multiplex PCR; TCRdb holds only in-frame clones, not every one. Among some 50,000 clones, 95% were seen once, and the ten largest hold over 0.15%. The source material was blood. The receptors originated from a girl under three years old with a congenital heart defect but otherwise immunologically healthy.

The rearrangement links TRBV5-5 to TRBJ1-1; D not certain. V was trimmed by 2 bases and J by 0 bases, leaving 14 bases between them. The CDR3 sequence is 16 residues long. Germline CDR1 SGHKS, CDR2 YYEKEE (reference sequence). The CDR3 DNA follows: TGTGCCAGCAGCTTTACCGCGACACTGATGAACACTGAAGCTTTCTTT. Translation: CASSFTATLMNTEAFF. Full variable domain (remainder filled in from reference TRBV5-5 and TRBJ1-1): DAGVTQSPTHLIKTRGQQVTLRCSPISGHKSVSWYQQVLGQGPQFIFQYYEKEERGRGNFPDRFSARQFPNYSSELNVNALLLGDSALYLCASSFTATLMNTEAFFGQGTRLTVV.

Here the CDR3 reads CASSQGVFSFNEKLFF. The DNA of the CDR3 is TGTGCCAGCAGTCAAGGGGTATTTTCTTTCAATGAAAAACTGTTTTTT. The rearrangement joins TRBV7-6 to TRBJ1-4; tentative D call: TRBD1 (5 bases). Per germline, CDR1 SGHVS and CDR2 FNYEAQ. V dropped 6 bases and J dropped 5 bases, with 19 bases sitting between them. This CDR3 has 16 amino acids.

As DNA, the CDR3 is TGCGCCAGCAGCCAAGAGGAAGGGGGAGGGTACACCGGGGAGCTGTTTTTT. Its translation is CASSQEEGGGYTGELFF. V usage is TRBV4-1 and J usage is TRBJ2-2; weak D call: TRBD2 (7 bases). Trimming cost V 0 bases and J 3 bases, with 14 bases left between them. The CDR3 extends over 17 amino acids. The V gene's germline CDR1 is MGHRA and CDR2 YSYEKL.

The chain couples TRBV11-2 to TRBJ2-7, with a possible D match to TRBD2 (5 bases). V was clipped by 1 base and J by 2 bases, with 12 bases between them. This CDR3 contains 15 residues. Germline V gene data show CDR1 as SGHAT and CDR2 as FQNNGV. The CDR3 loop is CASSLGLDFTYEQYF. The CDR3 DNA is TGTGCCAGCAGCTTAGGTCTGGACTTTACCTACGAGCAGTACTTC.

This chain links TRBV4-2 with TRBJ2-5, with TRBD1 matching 10 bases. The V segment lost 3 bases and the J segment 5 bases; nucleotides outside the gene matches: 9. This CDR3 is built from 16 residues. CDR1 is LGHNA and CDR2 is YNFKEQ in the germline V gene. The CDR3 nucleotides are TGTGCCAGCAGCCACCCGGGACAGGGGAATTTGGAGACCCAGTACTTC. This sequence encodes CASSHPGQGNLETQYF.

The V gene is TRBV7-9, the J gene TRBJ1-1; no clear D. Germline V lookup: CDR1 SEHNR, CDR2 FQNEAQ (reference sequence). The CDR3 loop spans 12 amino acids. V lost 5 bases and J 6 bases, leaving 10 bases between the germline ends. In DNA form, the CDR3 reads TGTGCCAGCAGCCAAAGCAGCGCTGAAGCTTTCTTT. Its translation is CASSQSSAEAFF.

The chain recombines TRBV2 with TRBJ2-7, with a weak D call TRBD1 (6 bases). Germline V gene data show CDR1 as SNHLY and CDR2 as FYNNEI. The germline V and J ends were trimmed by 6 bases and 1 base, with 10 bases remaining between them. This CDR3 spans 13 amino acids. Here the CDR3 DNA reads TGTGCCAGCAGCCCCAGGGGTTCCTACGAGCAGTACTTC. The encoded protein is CASSPRGSYEQYF.

J is TRBJ1-5 and V is TRBV7-2; TRBD1 aligns across 7 bases. CDR3 length: 13 amino acids. The V and J ends lost 5 bases and 2 bases, in that order; junction bases with no gene match: 0. CDR1 is SGHTA, CDR2 FQGNSA, per germline. The CDR3: CASSDRGNQPQHF. CDR3 bases: TGTGCCAGCAGCGACAGGGGCAATCAGCCCCAGCATTTT.

The V and J genes are TRBV5-1 and TRBJ1-2; D perhaps matches TRBD1 (5 bases). Between the trimmed V and J ends, which lost 0 bases and 0 bases, there was a span of 6 bases. From germline, CDR1 is SGHRS and CDR2 YFSETQ. This CDR3 spans 14 amino acids. CDR3 region: CASSLVGANYGYTF. The CDR3 coding sequence is TGCGCCAGCAGCTTGGTGGGGGCTAACTATGGCTACACCTTC.

V and J are TRBV14 and TRBJ1-2, with 7 bases lining up with TRBD1. Germline CDR1 and CDR2: SGHDN and FVKESK. The CDR3 sequence is 13 residues long. V was clipped by 3 bases and J by 8 bases; unmatched bases: 6. CDR3 DNA: TGTGCCAGCAGCCATAAGACAGGGTTGGGCTACACCTTC. Protein: CASSHKTGLGYTF.

This sequence joins TRBV5-4 and TRBJ2-7; D uncertain. The V end was cut by 4 bases, the J end by 0 bases, with 11 bases between. The CDR3 spans 14 residues. The V gene's germline CDR1 is SGHNT and CDR2 YYREEE (reference sequence). The CDR3: CASSAGRTSYEQYF. The CDR3 DNA sequence: TGTGCCAGCAGCGCCGGACGAACCTCCTACGAGCAGTACTTC.

The chain uses TRBV7-9 and TRBJ2-3; maybe TRBD2 (6 bases). This CDR3 spans 14 amino acids. The germline V gene has CDR1 SEHNR and CDR2 FQNEAQ (reference sequence). V was cut by 4 bases and J by 7 bases, with 15 bases left in between. In nucleotides, the CDR3 is TGTGCCAGCAGCTCCCTCGGACTACGGAATACGCAGTATTTT. It yields the protein CASSSLGLRNTQYF.

On this clone: One end of the junction varies from germline; a read error may be responsible. The identical CDR3 is also encoded by other nucleotide sequences in the sample. The V call is TRBV28, the J call TRBJ1-2, with TRBD1 as a possible D gene (6 bases). This CDR3 is built from 12 residues. Germline V gives CDR1 MDHEN, CDR2 SYDVKM. CDR3 DNA: TGTGCCAGCAGTTTTGGCCTTGGGGGCTACACTTTC. Protein: CASSFGLGGYTF.

The chain couples TRBV7-9 to TRBJ2-7; 10 bases match TRBD1. Germline V gives CDR1 SEHNR, CDR2 FQNEAQ (reference sequence). This CDR3 region has 15 residues. V lost 1 base and J lost 4; bases outside the gene matches: 4. The CDR3 DNA follows: TGTGCCAGCAGCTTAGGCTCGGGACAGGGGTACGAGCAGTACTTC. This encodes CASSLGSGQGYEQYF. The full variable domain, rest sourced from reference TRBV7-9 and TRBJ2-7, is DTGVSQNPRHKITKRGQNVTFRCDPISEHNRLYWYRQTLGQGPEFLTYFQNEAQLEKSRLLSDRFSAERPKGSFSTLEIQRTEQGDSAMYLCASSLGSGQGYEQYFGPGTRLTVT.

This chain links TRBV29-1 with TRBJ2-5, with D unclear. This CDR3 has 12 amino acids. V was cut by 4 bases and J by 2 bases, with 8 bases left in between. CDR1 is SQVTM, CDR2 ANQGSEA, per germline. This chain's CDR3 is CSVGGPQETQYF. DNA of the CDR3: TGCAGCGTTGGAGGTCCACAAGAGACCCAGTACTTC.

The V call is TRBV20-1, the J call TRBJ2-7; no clear D. CDR1 DFQATT and CDR2 SNEGSKA come from the germline V gene (reference sequence). This CDR3 comprises 11 residues. V dropped 3 bases and J dropped 5 bases, with 8 bases sitting between them. This chain's CDR3 is CSASLVDEQYF. The CDR3 nucleotides read TGCAGTGCTAGTCTGGTAGACGAGCAGTACTTC.

The chain carries TRBV19 and TRBJ2-5; TRBD2 agrees at 8 bases. Germline V gene sequence: CDR1 LNHDA, CDR2 SQIVND (reference sequence). This CDR3 has 14 amino acids. With 6 bases clipped from V and 5 bases from J, the junction kept 8 bases outside the gene matches. Written as DNA, the CDR3 is TGTGCCAGTAGCCCATCCACGGGGGGGGAGACCCAGTACTTC. Translated: CASSPSTGGETQYF.

J is TRBJ2-1 and V is TRBV29-1; the D is unclear. The CDR3 sequence is 10 residues long. With 5 bases removed from V and 9 bases from J, the gap between germline ends came to 8 bases. Germline CDR1 and CDR2: SQVTM and ANQGSEA. CDR3 nucleotides: TGCAGCGTTATATGGGGTGAGCAGTTCTTC. Amino acid sequence: CSVIWGEQFF.

The chain uses TRBV27 and TRBJ2-1, with TRBD1 as a possible D gene (6 bases). V lost 4 bases and J lost 2, with 12 bases in between. This CDR3 contains 15 residues. In germline, CDR1 is MNHEY, CDR2 SMNVEV (reference sequence). DNA of the CDR3: TGTGCCAGCAGTTCTTCAAGGGGGACCTACAATGAGCAGTTCTTC. The encoded protein is CASSSSRGTYNEQFF.

The gene calls are TRBV30 and TRBJ2-2; D gene ambiguous. The CDR3 covers 15 residues. Germline CDR1 is GTSNPN and CDR2 is SVGIG (reference sequence). V was pared by 0 bases and J by 0 bases, with 8 bases between. The CDR3 sequence is CAWSVSLTNTGELFF. CDR3 DNA sequence: TGTGCCTGGAGTGTTTCTCTGACGAACACCGGGGAGCTGTTTTTT.

V usage is TRBV28 and J usage is TRBJ2-2, with no clear D. Per germline, CDR1 MDHEN and CDR2 SYDVKM. Trimming removed 2 bases at V and 0 bases at J, with 1 base between. This CDR3 contains 13 residues. The CDR3 is CASSLTNTGELFF. Written as DNA, the CDR3 is TGTGCCAGCAGTTTAACGAACACCGGGGAGCTGTTTTTT.

The V and J genes are TRBV5-1 and TRBJ1-1; D gene ambiguous. This CDR3 spans 14 amino acids. Germline V CDR1 and CDR2: SGHRS, YFSETQ. The ends were cut back, 0 bases at V and 6 bases at J, with 12 bases in the middle. CDR3 sequence: CASSLASARAEAFF. As DNA, the CDR3 is TGCGCCAGCAGCTTGGCTTCCGCCAGAGCTGAAGCTTTCTTT. The full variable domain, its missing parts supplied by reference TRBV5-1 and TRBJ1-1, is KAGVTQTPRYLIKTRGQQVTLSCSPISGHRSVSWYQQTPGQGLQFLFEYFSETQRNKGNFPGRFSGRQFSNSRSEMNVSTLELGDSALYLCASSLASARAEAFFGQGTRLTVV.

The V and J genes are TRBV4-2 and TRBJ2-6, with D uncertain. This CDR3 contains 17 residues. Trimming removed 4 bases at V and 4 bases at J, with 17 bases between. Germline V gene lookup returns CDR1 LGHNA and CDR2 YNFKEQ. The DNA for the CDR3 is TGTGCCAGCAGCCCAGAGCGCGTATGGTCCGGGGCCAACGTCCTGACTTTC. Protein sequence: CASSPERVWSGANVLTF.

This chain connects TRBV25-1 to TRBJ2-1; D is unresolved. The ends were cut back, 2 bases at V and 10 bases at J, with 6 bases in the middle. This CDR3 contains 11 residues. The germline gives CDR1 MGHDK, CDR2 SYGVNS. CDR3 DNA sequence: TGTGCCAGCAGTGAAGGATGGGAGCAGTTCTTC. Protein product: CASSEGWEQFF.

In nucleotides, the CDR3 is TGTGCCACCAGCAGAAAGGCGGGAGGGCCCCTTAGGGAGACCCAGTACTTC. It is translated as CATSRKAGGPLRETQYF. The chain employs TRBV15 and TRBJ2-5; 9 bases agree with TRBD2. The V gene's germline CDR1 is LNHNV and CDR2 YYDKDF (reference sequence). The CDR3 runs 17 residues. The V gene end was trimmed by 2 bases and the J gene end by 5 bases; junction bases not matched to a gene: 12.

The CDR3 region has the DNA TGTGCCAGCAGTAACCCCCCTGGGGCCAACGTCCTGACTTTC. It encodes CASSNPPGANVLTF. The chain links TRBV28 to TRBJ2-6; D is uncertain. V was pared by 5 bases and J by 2 bases, with 7 bases between. Per germline, CDR1 MDHEN and CDR2 SYDVKM. CDR3 length equals 14 residues.

The chain employs TRBV6-5 and TRBJ2-7; TRBD2 matches 7 bases. Germline trimming cut 4 bases from V and 4 bases from J; bases unmatched to any gene: 7. The CDR3 loop spans 14 amino acids. Germline CDR1 is MNHEY and CDR2 is SVGAGI. The CDR3 DNA reads as TGTGCCAGCAGTTTACCGGGACTACCGTACGAGCAGTACTTC. Translating gives CASSLPGLPYEQYF.